Given below is one T cell receptor (beta chain) in context. No antigen is known for it. These data come from a study of post-analysis software for immune sequencing data. About the study: Recorded disease courses covered relapsing-remitting, secondary progressive and progressive-relapsing multiple sclerosis. Some patients had no subtype annotation. Study-wide results and limits: Among multiple sclerosis patients, normalized Chao1 diversity was significantly below that of controls. Comparison of patients with controls showed 5 or 6 TRBV segments more frequent in patients, TRBV5-6, TRBV5-1 and TRBV20-1 among them. Strong same-batch co-clustering of samples appeared with F measure clustering.

CDR1 and CDR2 from the germline V gene are SQVTM and ANQGSEA. CDR3 length: 13 residues. The trim removed 1 base at V and 7 bases at J, leaving 6 bases unmatched. Tagging with unique molecular identifiers was a feature of the TCR beta cDNA libraries. With about 0.95 to 11 million T cells as the source, about half a million cDNA molecules resulted. TCRdb used MiXCR to reprocess the PCR reads, holding one entry per CDR3 protein. The sample contains roughly 730,000 distinct CDR3 sequences, around 27% of which appear only once. The receptor was derived from a girl aged 5 to 17 with multiple sclerosis. The genes are TRBV29-1 and TRBJ1-1; the match to TRBD1 covers 7 bases. The specimen was blood. CDR3 sequence reads: CSVEVRGPDEAFF. CDR3 sequence (DNA): TGCAGCGTTGAAGTGAGGGGGCCCGATGAAGCTTTCTTT.